This T cell receptor beta chain emerged from a study of Ad26.COV2.S vaccination and SARS-CoV-2 variants. Overall study results and limits: Higher spike-specific TCR breadth was found in vaccine recipients than in placebo recipients. Total responses of T cells may have been underestimated by the analyses of TCR breadth and depth.

Assay used: immunoSEQ multiplex PCR; TCRdb lists only in-frame clones, some missing. The data show hundreds of thousands of clones, 90% seen once. Regarding treatment: some 20 received Ad26.COV2.S at low or high dose, single or two shots; several received placebo; per-sample allocation not given. On day 63 after the first injection, vaccine and placebo recipients gave samples. Concerning this clone itself: Its antigen is currently unknown.

Germline V gene sequence: CDR1 LGHDT, CDR2 YNNKEL (reference sequence). CDR3 length: 16 residues. V gave up 4 bases and J gave up 0 bases, with 14 bases separating them. The chain links TRBV3-1 (or the pseudogene TRBV3-2) to TRBJ2-3; no firm D call. The clonotype comes from a person aged 18 to 59 who received the Ad26.COV2.S COVID-19 vaccine or a placebo. The sample was peripheral blood, taken in a trial of Ad26.COV2.S vaccine versus placebo. The chain's CDR3 is CASSLRTATSTDTQYF. The CDR3 nucleotides read TGTGCCAGCAGCCTCCGGACGGCAACTAGCACAGATACGCAGTATTTT.